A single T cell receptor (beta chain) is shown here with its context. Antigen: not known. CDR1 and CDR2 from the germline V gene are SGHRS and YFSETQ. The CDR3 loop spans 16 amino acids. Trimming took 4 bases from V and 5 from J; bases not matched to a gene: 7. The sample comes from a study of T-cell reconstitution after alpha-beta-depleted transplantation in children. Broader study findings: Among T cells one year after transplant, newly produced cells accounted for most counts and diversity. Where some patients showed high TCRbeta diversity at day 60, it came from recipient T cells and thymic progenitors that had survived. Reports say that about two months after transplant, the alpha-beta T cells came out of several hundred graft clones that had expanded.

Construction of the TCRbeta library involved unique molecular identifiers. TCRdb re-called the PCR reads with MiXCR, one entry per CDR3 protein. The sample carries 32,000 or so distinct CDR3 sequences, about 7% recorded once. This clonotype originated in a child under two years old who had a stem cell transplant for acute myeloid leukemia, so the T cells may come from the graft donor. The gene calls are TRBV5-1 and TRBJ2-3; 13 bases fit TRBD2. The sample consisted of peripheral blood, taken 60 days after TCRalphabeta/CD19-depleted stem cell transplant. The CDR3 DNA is TGCGCCAGCAGCACCGGACTAGCGGGAGAGGTAGATACGCAGTATTTT. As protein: CASSTGLAGEVDTQYF. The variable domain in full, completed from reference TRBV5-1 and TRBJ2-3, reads KAGVTQTPRYLIKTRGQQVTLSCSPISGHRSVSWYQQTPGQGLQFLFEYFSETQRNKGNFPGRFSGRQFSNSRSEMNVSTLELGDSALYLCASSTGLAGEVDTQYFGPGTRLTVL.